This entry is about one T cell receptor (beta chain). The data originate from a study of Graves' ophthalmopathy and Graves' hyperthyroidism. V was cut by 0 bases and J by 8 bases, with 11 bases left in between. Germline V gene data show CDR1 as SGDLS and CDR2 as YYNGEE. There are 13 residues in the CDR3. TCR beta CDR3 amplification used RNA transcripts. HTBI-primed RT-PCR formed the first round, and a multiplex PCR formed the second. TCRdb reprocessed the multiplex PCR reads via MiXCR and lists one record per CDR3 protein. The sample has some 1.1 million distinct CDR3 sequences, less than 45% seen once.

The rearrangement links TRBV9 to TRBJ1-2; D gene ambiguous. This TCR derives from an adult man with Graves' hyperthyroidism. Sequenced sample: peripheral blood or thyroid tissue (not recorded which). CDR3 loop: CASSVGQAGGYTF. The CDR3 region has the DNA TGTGCCAGCAGCGTAGGACAAGCCGGAGGCTACACCTTC.